This T cell receptor beta chain is drawn from a study of post-analysis software for immune sequencing data. Study information: Some patients lacked subtype; others had relapsing-remitting, secondary progressive or progressive-relapsing disease. Regarding the study as a whole: With F measure, samples from one preparation batch clustered together strongly. Patients had higher frequencies than controls of roughly five TRBV segments, including TRBV5-6, TRBV5-1 and TRBV20-1.

The CDR3 extends over 20 amino acids. The V and J ends lost 1 base and 3 bases, in that order; junction bases with no gene match: 17. Germline V gene sequence: CDR1 LNHNV, CDR2 YYDKDF (reference sequence). Sequencing libraries made from TCR beta cDNA carried unique molecular identifiers. TCRdb re-analysed the PCR reads in MiXCR, keeping a single row per CDR3 protein. This sample has some 690,000 distinct CDR3 sequences; approximately 59% occur once, and the top ten carry around 11%. On this clonotype itself: Its antigen is currently unknown.

What was sequenced was blood. The receptor was derived from a girl aged 2-15 years with multiple sclerosis. The gene calls are TRBV15 and TRBJ2-7, with TRBD2 identical over 11 bases. The CDR3 DNA is TGTGCCACCAGCAGAGTGGCTAGCGGGAGGACTAGCCTACTTCTCTACGAGCAGTACTTC. Its protein is CATSRVASGRTSLLLYEQYF.